This entry is about one TCR beta chain. The target antigen is unknown. This entry comes from a study of CD8+ T cells in alopecia areata. Study-level background: It was oral tofacitinib, at 5 to 10 mg twice daily, that treated patients received. Notes on the study in general: Normal scalp showed lower clonality than lesional scalp, especially alopecia totalis/universalis. Throughout tofacitinib, many expanded lesional clones continued to persist in scalp and blood.

The V gene lost 0 bases and the J gene lost 7 bases, with 7 bases spanning the gap. Germline assignment: CDR1 SQVTM and CDR2 ANQGSEA. The CDR3 is 12 amino acids. Noted treatment: oral pan-JAK inhibitor, 5-10 mg twice daily. Sequencing relied on a cDNA template that was reverse transcribed from extracted RNA. The method was immunoSEQ multiplex PCR; TCRdb's version includes in-frame clones alone and lacks a portion of them. The table has about 190,000 clones, about three fifths seen once. This receptor was obtained from a human donor with alopecia areata. Sequences were derived from CD4+ T cells sorted from blood, sampled between weeks 49 and 50, from a patient treated with tofacitinib. This chain uses TRBV29-1 with TRBJ1-5; D is uncertain. CDR3 DNA: TGCAGCGTTGAAGAAATCGGACAGCCCCAGCATTTT. This sequence encodes CSVEEIGQPQHF.